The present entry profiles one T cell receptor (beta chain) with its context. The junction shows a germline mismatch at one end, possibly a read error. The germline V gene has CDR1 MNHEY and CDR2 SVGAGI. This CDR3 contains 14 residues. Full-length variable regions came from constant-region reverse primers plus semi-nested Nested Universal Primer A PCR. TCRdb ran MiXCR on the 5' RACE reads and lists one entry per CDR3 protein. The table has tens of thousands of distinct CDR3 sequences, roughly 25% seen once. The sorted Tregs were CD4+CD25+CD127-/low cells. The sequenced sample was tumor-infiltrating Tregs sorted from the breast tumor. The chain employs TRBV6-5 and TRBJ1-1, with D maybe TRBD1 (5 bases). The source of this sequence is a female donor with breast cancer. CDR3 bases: TGTGCCAGCAGGGTTTCAGGGTGGAACACTGAAGCTTTCTTC. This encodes CASRVSGWNTEAFF.